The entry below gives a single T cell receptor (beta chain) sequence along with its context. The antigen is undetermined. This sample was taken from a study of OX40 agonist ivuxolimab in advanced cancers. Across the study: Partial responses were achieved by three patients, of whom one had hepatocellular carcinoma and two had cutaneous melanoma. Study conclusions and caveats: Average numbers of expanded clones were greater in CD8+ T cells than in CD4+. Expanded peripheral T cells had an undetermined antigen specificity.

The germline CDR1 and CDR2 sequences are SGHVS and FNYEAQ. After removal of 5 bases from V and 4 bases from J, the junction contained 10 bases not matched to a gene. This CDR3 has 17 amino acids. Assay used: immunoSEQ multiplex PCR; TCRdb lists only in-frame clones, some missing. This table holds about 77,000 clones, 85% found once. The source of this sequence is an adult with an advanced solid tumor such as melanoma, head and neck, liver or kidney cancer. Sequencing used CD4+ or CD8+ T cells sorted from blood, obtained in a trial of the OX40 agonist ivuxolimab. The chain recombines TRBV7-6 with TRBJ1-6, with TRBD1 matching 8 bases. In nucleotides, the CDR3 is TGTGCCAGCAGCGACGGACAGGGCGACCTGTATAATTCACCCCTCCACTTT. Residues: CASSDGQGDLYNSPLHF.